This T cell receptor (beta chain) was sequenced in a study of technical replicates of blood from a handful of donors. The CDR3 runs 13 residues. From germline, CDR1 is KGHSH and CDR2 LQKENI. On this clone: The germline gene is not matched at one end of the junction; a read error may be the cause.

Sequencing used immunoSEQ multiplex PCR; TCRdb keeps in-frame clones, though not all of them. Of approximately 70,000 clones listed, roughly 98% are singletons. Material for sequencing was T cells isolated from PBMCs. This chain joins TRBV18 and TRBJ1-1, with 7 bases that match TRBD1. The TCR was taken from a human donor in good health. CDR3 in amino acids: CASSPGGDRGVRF. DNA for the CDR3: TGTGCCAGCTCACCCGGGGGGGACAGAGGGGTGAGATTT.